This T cell receptor beta chain was captured by sequencing in a study of blood T cell repertoires in COVID-19. Authors' processing steps: Scientists estimated how many nucleated cells there were by amplifying reference gene primers. Assay used: immunoSEQ multiplex PCR; TCRdb lists only in-frame clones, some missing. V and J calls and clone size come straight from that table; D and trimming were deduced from the DNA. Counted here are roughly 87,000 clones, about 91% occurring once; the ten biggest clones make up about 0.51%. This TCR was recovered from a man in his 60s with acute or convalescent COVID-19. The sequencing sample was made of peripheral blood.

CDR3: CASSPPSRQDWPQHF. The CDR3 region has the DNA TGTGCCAGCTCACCTCCCTCGAGACAGGACTGGCCCCAGCATTTT. V usage is TRBV18 and J usage is TRBJ1-5, with D possibly TRBD1 on 6 matching bases. The germline V and J ends were trimmed by 3 bases and 9 bases, with 18 bases remaining between them. The CDR3 is 15 amino acids. The germline V gene has CDR1 KGHSH and CDR2 LQKENI. Complete variable domain (other parts from reference TRBV18 and TRBJ1-5): NAGVMQNPRHLVRRRGQEARLRCSPMKGHSHVYWYRQLPEEGLKFMVYLQKENIIDESGMPKERFSAEFPKEGPSILRIQQVVRGDSAAYFCASSPPSRQDWPQHFGDGTRLSIL.